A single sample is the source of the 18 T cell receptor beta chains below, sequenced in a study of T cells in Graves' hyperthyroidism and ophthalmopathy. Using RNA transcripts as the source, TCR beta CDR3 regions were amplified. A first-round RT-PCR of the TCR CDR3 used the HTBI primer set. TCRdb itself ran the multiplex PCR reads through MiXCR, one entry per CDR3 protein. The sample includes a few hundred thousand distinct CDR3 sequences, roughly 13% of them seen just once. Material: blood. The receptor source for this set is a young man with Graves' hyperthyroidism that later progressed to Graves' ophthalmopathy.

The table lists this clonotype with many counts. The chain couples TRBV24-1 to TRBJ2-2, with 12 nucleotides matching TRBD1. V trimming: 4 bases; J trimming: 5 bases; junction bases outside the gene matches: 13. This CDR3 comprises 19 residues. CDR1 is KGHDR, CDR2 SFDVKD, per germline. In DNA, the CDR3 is TGTGCCACCAGTGAACCGGGACAGGGGGCGCGTTTTGGTACCGGGGAGCTGTTTTTT. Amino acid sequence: CATSEPGQGARFGTGELFF.

CDR3 coding DNA: TGTGCCAGCAGTGTTGGAGGGGGCAGCGAAAAACTGTTTTTT. Its protein is CASSVGGGSEKLFF. The V and J genes are TRBV28 and TRBJ1-4; the match to TRBD1 covers 7 bases. This CDR3 has 14 residues. Germline values: CDR1 MDHEN, CDR2 SYDVKM. Losses at the gene ends were 5 bases for V and 8 bases for J; bases not matched to a gene: 8.

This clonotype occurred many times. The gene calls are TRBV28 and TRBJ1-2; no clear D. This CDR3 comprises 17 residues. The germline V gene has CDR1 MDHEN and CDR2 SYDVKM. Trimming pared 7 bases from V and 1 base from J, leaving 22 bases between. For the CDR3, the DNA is TGTGCCAGCACCCCGGTTCCTGATGGTTACTTTAACTATGGCTACACCTTC. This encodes CASTPVPDGYFNYGYTF.

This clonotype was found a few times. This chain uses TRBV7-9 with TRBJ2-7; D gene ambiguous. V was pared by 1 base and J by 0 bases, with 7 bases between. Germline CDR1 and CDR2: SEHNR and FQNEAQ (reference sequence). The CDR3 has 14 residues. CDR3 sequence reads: CASSLVGASYEQYF. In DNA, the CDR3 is TGTGCCAGCAGCTTAGTCGGTGCCTCCTACGAGCAGTACTTC.

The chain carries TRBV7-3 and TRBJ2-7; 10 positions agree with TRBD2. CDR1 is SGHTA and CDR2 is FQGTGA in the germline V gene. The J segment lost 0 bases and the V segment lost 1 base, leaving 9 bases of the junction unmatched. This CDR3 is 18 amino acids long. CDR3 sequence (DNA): TGTGCCAGCAGCTTAATGTCCAGCGGGAGGGTGAGCTCCTACGAGCAGTACTTC. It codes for CASSLMSSGRVSSYEQYF. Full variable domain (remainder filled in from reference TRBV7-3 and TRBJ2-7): GAGVSQTPSNKVTEKGKYVELRCDPISGHTALYWYRQSLGQGPEFLIYFQGTGAADDSGLPNDRFFAVRPEGSVSTLKIQRTERGDSAVYLCASSLMSSGRVSSYEQYFGPGTRLTVT.

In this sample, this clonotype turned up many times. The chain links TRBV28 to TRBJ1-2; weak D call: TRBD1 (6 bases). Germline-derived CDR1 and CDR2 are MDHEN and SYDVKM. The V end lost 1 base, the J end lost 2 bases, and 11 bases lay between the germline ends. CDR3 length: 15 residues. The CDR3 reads CASSLFAGANYGYTF. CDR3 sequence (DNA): TGTGCCAGCAGTTTATTTGCGGGGGCGAACTATGGCTACACCTTC.

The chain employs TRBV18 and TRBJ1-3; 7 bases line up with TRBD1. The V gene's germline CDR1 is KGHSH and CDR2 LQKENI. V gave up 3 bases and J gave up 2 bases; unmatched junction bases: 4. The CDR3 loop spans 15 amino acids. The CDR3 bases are TGTGCCAGCTCACCCCGACAGGGAACTGGAAACACCATATATTTT. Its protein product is CASSPRQGTGNTIYF.

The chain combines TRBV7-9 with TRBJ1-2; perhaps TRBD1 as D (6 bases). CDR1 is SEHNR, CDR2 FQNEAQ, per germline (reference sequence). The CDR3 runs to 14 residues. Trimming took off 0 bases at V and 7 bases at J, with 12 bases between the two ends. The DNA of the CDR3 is TGTGCCAGCAGCTTAGCGCAGGGACATGGTGGCTACACCTTC. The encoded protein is CASSLAQGHGGYTF.

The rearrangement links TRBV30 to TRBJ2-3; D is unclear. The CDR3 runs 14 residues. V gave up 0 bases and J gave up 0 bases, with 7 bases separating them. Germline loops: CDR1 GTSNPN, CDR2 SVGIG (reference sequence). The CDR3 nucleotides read TGTGCCTGGAGTGTTTCTAGAAGCACAGATACGCAGTATTTT. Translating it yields CAWSVSRSTDTQYF.

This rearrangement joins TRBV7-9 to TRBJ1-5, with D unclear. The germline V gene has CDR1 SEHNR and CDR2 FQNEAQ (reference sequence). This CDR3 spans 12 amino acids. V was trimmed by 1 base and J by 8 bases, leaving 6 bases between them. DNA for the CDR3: TGTGCCAGCAGCTTAGTTCTAGAGCCCCAGCATTTT. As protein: CASSLVLEPQHF.

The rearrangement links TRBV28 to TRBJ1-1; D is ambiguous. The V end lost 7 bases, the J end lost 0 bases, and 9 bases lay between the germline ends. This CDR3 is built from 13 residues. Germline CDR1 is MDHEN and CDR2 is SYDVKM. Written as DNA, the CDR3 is TGTGCCAGCACCCGGTTGGTGAACACTGAAGCTTTCTTT. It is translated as CASTRLVNTEAFF.

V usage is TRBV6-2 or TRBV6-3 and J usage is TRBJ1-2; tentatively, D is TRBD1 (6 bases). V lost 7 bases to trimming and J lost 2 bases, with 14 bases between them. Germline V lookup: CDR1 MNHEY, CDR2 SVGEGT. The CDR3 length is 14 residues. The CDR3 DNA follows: TGTGCCAGCAATCCGACAGGCCCGAACTATGGCTACACCTTC. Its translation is CASNPTGPNYGYTF.

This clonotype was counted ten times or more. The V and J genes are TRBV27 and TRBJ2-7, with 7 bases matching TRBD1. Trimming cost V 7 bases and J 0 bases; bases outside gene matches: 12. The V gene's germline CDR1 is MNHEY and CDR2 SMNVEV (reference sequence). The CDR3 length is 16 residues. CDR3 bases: TGTGCCAGCATACCGAAGGACAGGTCATTCTCCTACGAGCAGTACTTC. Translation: CASIPKDRSFSYEQYF.

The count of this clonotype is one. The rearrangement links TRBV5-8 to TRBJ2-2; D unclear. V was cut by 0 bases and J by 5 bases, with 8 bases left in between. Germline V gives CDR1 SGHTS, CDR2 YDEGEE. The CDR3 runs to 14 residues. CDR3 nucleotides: TGTGCCAGCAGCTTGGAGTCATTAACCGGGGAGCTGTTTTTT. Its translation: CASSLESLTGELFF.

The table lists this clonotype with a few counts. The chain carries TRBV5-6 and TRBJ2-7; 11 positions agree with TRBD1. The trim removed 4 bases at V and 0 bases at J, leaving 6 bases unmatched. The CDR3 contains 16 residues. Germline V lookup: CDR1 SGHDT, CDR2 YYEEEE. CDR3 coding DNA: TGTGCCAGCAGCCGCAGGGACAGGGGGAACTCCTACGAGCAGTACTTC. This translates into CASSRRDRGNSYEQYF.

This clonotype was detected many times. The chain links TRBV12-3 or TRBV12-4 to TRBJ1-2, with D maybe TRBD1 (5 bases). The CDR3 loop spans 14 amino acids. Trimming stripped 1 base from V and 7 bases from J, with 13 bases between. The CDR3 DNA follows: TGTGCCAGCAGTTTAGACGGCCAGGGTAGTGGCTACACCTTC. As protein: CASSLDGQGSGYTF.

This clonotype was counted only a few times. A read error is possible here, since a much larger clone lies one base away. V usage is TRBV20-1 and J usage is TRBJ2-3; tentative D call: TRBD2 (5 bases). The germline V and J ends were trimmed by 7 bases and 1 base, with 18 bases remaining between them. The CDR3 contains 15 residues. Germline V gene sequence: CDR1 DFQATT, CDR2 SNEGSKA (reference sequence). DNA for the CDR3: TGCAGTGTTAGTATCAGGCTAGCTGGCACAGATACGCAGTATTTT. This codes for CSVSIRLAGTDTQYF.

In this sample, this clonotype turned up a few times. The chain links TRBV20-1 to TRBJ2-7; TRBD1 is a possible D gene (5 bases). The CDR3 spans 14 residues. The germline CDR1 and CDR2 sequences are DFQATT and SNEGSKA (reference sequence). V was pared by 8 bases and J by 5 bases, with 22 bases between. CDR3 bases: TGCAGTTGGTTCGCGGACAAAAGCAACCACGAGCAGTACTTC. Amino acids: CSWFADKSNHEQYF.